These 7 T cell receptor beta chains came from one sample sequenced in a study of identical twins. MiXCR was run by TCRdb on the 5' RACE reads, yielding one entry per CDR3 protein. The table has around 960,000 distinct CDR3 sequences, 9% to 15% seen once. This sample also appeared in a second study, on yellow fever vaccine responses in identical twins.

Sequencing used PBMCs. These receptors were obtained from a woman aged 18-29 years in good health.

The chain combines TRBV12-3 or TRBV12-4 with TRBJ1-5; D possibly corresponds to TRBD1 (5 bases). Trimming cost V 0 bases and J 9 bases, with 15 bases left between them. The CDR3 length is 15 residues. CDR3 coding DNA: TGTGCCAGCAGTTTAGCCGGGCCTGGGGACCGGCCCCAGCATTTT. Amino acids: CASSLAGPGDRPQHF.

This clonotype was observed a handful of times. The V and J genes are TRBV5-1 and TRBJ2-1, with 7 nucleotides matching TRBD2. Germline values: CDR1 SGHRS, CDR2 YFSETQ. Losses at the gene ends were 0 bases for V and 2 bases for J; bases not matched to a gene: 2. The length of the CDR3 is 15 residues. The CDR3 region is CASSLGEGAYNEQFF. As DNA, the CDR3 is TGCGCCAGCAGCTTGGGGGAGGGAGCCTACAATGAGCAGTTCTTC.

In its sample, this clonotype was seen a few times. The chain uses TRBV12-3 or TRBV12-4 and TRBJ2-5; 9 bases map to TRBD2. This CDR3 is 17 amino acids long. Trimming took 5 bases from V and 2 from J; bases not matched to a gene: 12. The CDR3 DNA sequence: TGTGCCAGCAGTCCCCTAGGGGCTAGCGGGAATCAAGAGACCCAGTACTTC. Amino acids: CASSPLGASGNQETQYF.

This clonotype came up many times. V gene TRBV10-3 combines with J gene TRBJ1-1, with no clear D. Germline assignment: CDR1 ENHRY and CDR2 SYGVKD. The CDR3 length is 12 residues. V was trimmed by 6 bases and J by 0 bases, leaving 5 bases between them. CDR3 sequence: CAIRTVNTEAFF. CDR3 bases: TGTGCCATCAGAACAGTGAACACTGAAGCTTTCTTT.

V is TRBV5-1 and J is TRBJ2-1; 7 nucleotides line up with TRBD1. The CDR3 spans 18 residues. The V gene's germline CDR1 is SGHRS and CDR2 YFSETQ. V lost 5 bases, J lost 3 bases, and 17 bases stayed unmatched. CDR3 nucleotide sequence: TGCGCCAGCAGGGCGACCGATGACAGGGAGAACTTCTACAATGAGCAGTTCTTC. Its protein product is CASRATDDRENFYNEQFF.

This clonotype has just a few counts. The chain links TRBV2 to TRBJ1-5, with TRBD1 as a possible D gene (6 bases). The CDR3 loop spans 20 amino acids. Deletions cut 7 bases from V and 0 bases from J, with 28 bases between. In germline, CDR1 is SNHLY, CDR2 FYNNEI. CDR3 DNA sequence: TGTGCCAGCAAGGTCCCGGGGGGCCCGGACAGTCCCCCTAGCAATCAGCCCCAGCATTTT. Protein: CASKVPGGPDSPPSNQPQHF.

This clonotype was counted at least ten times. The V gene is TRBV12-3 or TRBV12-4, the J gene TRBJ2-1, with D tentatively TRBD2 (7 bases). Between the trimmed V and J ends, which lost 5 bases and 7 bases, there was a span of 24 bases. The CDR3 loop spans 17 amino acids. In DNA, the CDR3 is TGTGCCAGCAGTGCCCCTGGGGGGGCGGGGGACTGGAATGAGCAGTTCTTC. Translated: CASSAPGGAGDWNEQFF.